This T cell receptor beta chain was found in a study of blood T cell repertoires in COVID-19. Study-level background: The cDNA or gDNA used as material had been derived from T cells, B-cell-depleted T cells, or PBMCs.

This table comes from immunoSEQ multiplex PCR, and its TCRdb copy is limited to in-frame clones, with some not included. Of some 320,000 clones listed, around 87% are singletons. The CDR3 contains 14 residues. V shed 1 base and J shed 3 bases, with 10 bases lying between them. Germline V gene lookup returns CDR1 SGHDT and CDR2 YYEEEE. This sequence joins TRBV5-6 and TRBJ1-2; TRBD1 is a possible D gene (5 bases). The sample consisted of peripheral blood. This receptor was taken from a woman aged 45-65 years who had recovered from COVID-19. DNA of the CDR3: TGTGCCAGCAGCTTGTTGTGGGGCCACTATGGCTACACCTTC. Translated: CASSLLWGHYGYTF.